The 12 T cell receptor beta chains given below trace back to one sample, sequenced in a study of shared clonotypes between healthy human individuals. The protocol was immunoSEQ multiplex PCR, while the TCRdb copy is restricted to in-frame clones and leaves out a portion. The data show under 2,500,000 clones, approximately 96% seen once. Input material: naive CD4+ T cells sorted from blood. Subset here: CD45RA+ positively selected. Source of these receptors: a man aged 18 to 29 in good health.

The chain has TRBV7-9 and TRBJ2-2; D may match TRBD1 or TRBD2 (6 bases each). This CDR3 contains 16 residues. V was cut by 7 bases and J by 1 base, with 16 bases left in between. CDR1 and CDR2 from the germline V gene are SEHNR and FQNEAQ (reference sequence). The CDR3 coding sequence is TGTGCCAGCACCATGCACGGGGGCCTGAACACCGGGGAGCTGTTTTTT. Protein: CASTMHGGLNTGELFF.

This clone was picked up one time. The CDR3 region is CASSLIRTSGRAGNEQFF. CDR3 DNA: TGTGCCAGCAGTCTTATCCGAACTAGCGGGAGGGCCGGGAATGAGCAGTTCTTC. The chain couples TRBV7-9 to TRBJ2-1; 13 bases line up with TRBD2. V was pared by 6 bases and J by 7 bases, with 15 bases of the junction left unmatched. The CDR3 has 18 amino acids. Looked up from germline, CDR1 is SEHNR and CDR2 is FQNEAQ (reference sequence).

This chain links TRBV5-6 with TRBJ2-7; a weak D match, TRBD1 (6 bases). Germline V gene data show CDR1 as SGHDT and CDR2 as YYEEEE. The CDR3 runs to 17 residues. V lost 4 bases and J 2 bases, leaving 22 bases between the germline ends. The CDR3 protein is CASSRTADPRFTYEQYF. CDR3 sequence (DNA): TGTGCCAGCAGCCGGACAGCCGATCCACGATTTACCTACGAGCAGTACTTC.

This sequence joins TRBV6-1 and TRBJ2-7; D might be TRBD1 (6 bases). In germline, CDR1 is MNHNS, CDR2 SASEGT. The CDR3 runs 13 residues. The V end lost 4 bases, the J end lost 3 bases, and 10 bases lay between the germline ends. This CDR3 is CASSVTGIYEQYF. DNA of the CDR3: TGTGCCAGCAGTGTGACAGGAATCTACGAGCAGTACTTC.

J is TRBJ2-5 and V is TRBV29-1; D gene uncertain. Germline V gives CDR1 SQVTM, CDR2 ANQGSEA. This CDR3 comprises 11 residues. Trimming removed 4 bases from V and 2 bases from J, with 5 bases in between. CDR3 sequence reads: CSVARQETQYF. The CDR3 region has the DNA TGCAGCGTTGCCAGGCAAGAGACCCAGTACTTC.

This sequence joins TRBV28 and TRBJ2-5; D is unclear. Per germline, CDR1 MDHEN and CDR2 SYDVKM. The germline V and J ends were trimmed by 3 bases and 4 bases, with 12 bases remaining between them. The CDR3 extends over 14 amino acids. The CDR3 protein is CASSLWASPETQYF. CDR3 bases: TGTGCCAGCAGTTTGTGGGCTTCCCCAGAGACCCAGTACTTC.

The chain is built from TRBV19 and TRBJ1-1; D unresolved. From germline, CDR1 is LNHDA and CDR2 SQIVND (reference sequence). V lost 10 bases, J lost 0 bases, and 12 bases lay in between. The CDR3 spans 13 residues. CDR3 nucleotide sequence: TGTGCCACGCTTGGGCGGATGAACACTGAAGCTTTCTTT. It codes for CATLGRMNTEAFF.

This clone was found once. The rearrangement links TRBV11-3 to TRBJ2-1; 9 bases agree with TRBD2. Germline V CDR1 and CDR2: SGHNT, YENEEA. The CDR3 is 17 residues long. Germline trimming cut 1 base from V and 3 bases from J; bases unmatched to any gene: 7. CDR3 DNA sequence: TGTGCCAGCAGCTTAGCGTCTAGCGGGGTGCTCTACAATGAGCAGTTCTTC. Its translation is CASSLASSGVLYNEQFF.

The chain uses TRBV10-1 and TRBJ2-3; 9 bases are a match to TRBD2. V shed 0 bases and J 0 bases; nucleotides not matched to a gene: 1. The germline V gene encodes CDR1 WNHNN and CDR2 SYGVQD (reference sequence). The CDR3 extends over 16 amino acids. CDR3 bases: TGCGCCAGCAGTGAGTCTACTAGCGGGAGCACAGATACGCAGTATTTT. Its translation: CASSESTSGSTDTQYF.

V and J are TRBV29-1 and TRBJ2-3; 8 nucleotides align to TRBD1. The CDR3 length is 10 residues. CDR1 SQVTM and CDR2 ANQGSEA come from the germline V gene. V lost 6 bases to trimming and J lost 11 bases; unmatched junction nucleotides: 4. The CDR3 protein is CSVAGTGQYF. CDR3 in DNA: TGCAGCGTCGCCGGGACAGGGCAGTATTTT.

This chain connects TRBV11-2 to TRBJ2-7, with a possible D match to TRBD1 (5 bases). Germline values: CDR1 SGHAT, CDR2 FQNNGV. The CDR3 is 12 residues long. With 5 bases removed from V and 4 bases from J, the gap between germline ends came to 9 bases. The CDR3 sequence: CASSRGNYEQYF. CDR3 DNA sequence: TGTGCCAGCAGCAGGGGAAATTACGAGCAGTACTTC. The entire variable domain, with the rest obtained from reference TRBV11-2 and TRBJ2-7, is as follows: EAGVAQSPRYKIIEKRQSVAFWCNPISGHATLYWYQQILGQGPKLLIQFQNNGVVDDSQLPKDRFSAERLKGVDSTLKIQPAKLEDSAVYLCASSRGNYEQYFGPGTRLTVT.

The chain uses TRBV2 and TRBJ2-7; 10 bases fit TRBD1. Unmatched junction bases numbered 6, after V lost 7 bases and J lost 9 bases. Germline values: CDR1 SNHLY, CDR2 FYNNEI. This CDR3 has 12 amino acids. In DNA form, the CDR3 reads TGTGCCAGCAATACAAGACAGGGGGCGCAGTACTTC. It yields the protein CASNTRQGAQYF.